This T cell receptor (beta chain) is drawn from a study of blood T cell repertoires in COVID-19. The overall study: Researchers got acute and convalescent COVID-19 samples from the United States, Italy and Spain. PBMCs, B-cell-depleted T cells, or T cells were the source of the cDNA or gDNA that made up the material.

Study processing details: Quantification of nucleated cells was approximated via reference gene primer amplification. The protocol was immunoSEQ multiplex PCR, while the TCRdb copy is restricted to in-frame clones and leaves out a portion. The V and J calls and clone size were taken over from that table, and D and trimming were inferred from the DNA. The sample yields some 76,000 clones, just over 90% seen once. This clone was detected only once. The germline CDR1 and CDR2 sequences are DFQATT and SNEGSKA (reference sequence). V dropped 3 bases and J dropped 2 bases, with 21 bases sitting between them. The CDR3 runs 17 residues.

The sample comprised peripheral blood. The rearrangement uses TRBV20-1 and TRBJ2-3; the D gene is possibly TRBD2 (5 bases). This receptor was identified in a woman in her late teens or twenties with acute or convalescent COVID-19. The CDR3 loop is CSASFLGVAKVTDTQYF. The CDR3 DNA reads TGCAGTGCTAGTTTCCTCGGGGTAGCGAAGGTCACAGATACGCAGTATTTT.